This is a list of T cell receptor beta chains from one sample in a study of CDR3 diversity in severe acne. TCRdb recomputed calls from the PCR reads with MiXCR, one row per CDR3 protein. The table records about 76,000 distinct CDR3 sequences, 45% to 55% of them present only once. Sequencing was carried out using blood. These receptors came from a male donor in good health, without acne. Both conserved end residues are part of each CDR3.

TRBJ2-7 TRBV20-1 CSATWTGGYEQYF
TRBJ1-1 TRBV5-1 CASSLVERYEAFF
TRBJ2-2 TRBV7-8 CASSTHGTSGNTGELFF
TRBJ1-1 TRBV27 CASRSSQGANTEAFF
TRBJ1-1 TRBV2 CASSLQGKNTEAFF
TRBJ1-1 TRBV7-9 CASSQAGQWNTEAFF
TRBJ1-3 TRBV6-1 CASSYLGDTGNTIYF
TRBJ1-6 TRBV10-3 CASSQTSVYFCAISDNHSPLHF
TRBJ2-3 TRBV19 CASSIQGGTDTQYF
TRBJ2-1 TRBV20-1 CSARGTSGDDNEQFF
TRBJ2-7 TRBV28 CASGLVGQGAFGQYF
TRBJ1-4 TRBV5-1 CASSQDSGNEKLFF
TRBJ2-7 TRBV24-1 CATSEGGGGSYEQYF
TRBJ2-1 TRBV7-6 CASSTSGLADNEQFF
TRBJ2-7 TRBV28 CASRPTGGAYEQYF
TRBJ2-7 TRBV2 CASSEFQGPYEQYF
TRBJ1-3 TRBV5-1 CASSLGPQGTSGNTIYF
TRBJ2-7 TRBV15 CATSSPGQGALEQYF
TRBJ2-5 TRBV19 CASSWGSAYQETQYF
TRBJ1-2 TRBV27 CASSREDNYGYTF
TRBJ2-5 TRBV9 CASIPGGETQYF
TRBJ1-3 TRBV11-1 CASSWRGNTIYF
TRBJ2-6 TRBV24-1 CATSVRSPSGANVLTF
TRBJ2-3 TRBV24-1 CATRAPRTDTQYF
TRBJ2-7 TRBV11-2 CASSLAGDRYAVFWPRHPAAEQYF
TRBJ1-2 TRBV29-1 CSAYGQGNGYTF
TRBJ2-1 TRBV6-5 CASPDSGYNEQFF
. TRBV6-5 CASTPGRASNEQFF
TRBJ1-1 TRBV20-1 CSEPAEAFF
TRBJ2-7 TRBV6-1 CASTRQTNEQYF
TRBJ2-3 TRBV10-1 CASTTGQAVSTDTQYF
TRBJ2-5 TRBV7-3 CASSPHSEAQETQYF
TRBJ2-2 TRBV5-6 CASSLDPYEGSGRYTGELFF
TRBJ2-5 TRBV20-1 CSASASGQETQHF
TRBJ2-7 TRBV5-1 CASSLAESGGFYEQYF
TRBJ1-3 TRBV20-1 CSARLTGRGNTIYF
TRBJ1-4 TRBV7-2 CASSLLGSNEKLLF
TRBJ2-7 TRBV10-3 CAIRPGRELGEQYF
TRBJ2-3 TRBV20-1 CSAPPRGAEKLFFTDTQYF
TRBJ2-3 TRBV5-6 CASSLTRTSGGDTDTQYF
TRBJ2-3 TRBV20-1 CSATLGLAGGTSTDTQYF
TRBJ1-2 TRBV28 CASKLRAGERDGYTF
TRBJ2-1 TRBV5-8 CASSERTGEYNEQFF
TRBJ2-1 TRBV7-9 CASSLFPGTSGANNEQFF
TRBJ1-1 TRBV20-1 CSASSFAGMNTEAFF